The 5 T cell receptor beta chains given below trace back to one sample, sequenced in a study of response to subunit inactivated influenza vaccine. TCRdb fed the RT-PCR reads into MiXCR, producing one record per CDR3 protein. The sample holds about 830,000 distinct CDR3 sequences; about a fifth are singletons and the top ten take roughly 11%. The sequences come from PBMCs from blood, collected less than 6 days after vaccination. These receptors came from a man aged 50-59 years who received an inactivated influenza vaccine.

This clonotype showed up just a few times. This chain links TRBV6-1 with TRBJ2-5; 7 nucleotides match TRBD1. Germline trimming cut 8 bases from V and 5 bases from J; bases unmatched to any gene: 2. CDR1 is MNHNS, CDR2 SASEGT, per germline. This CDR3 is built from 11 residues. DNA for the CDR3: TGTGCCAGCGTCAGGGGGGAGACCCAGTACTTC. This gives the protein CASVRGETQYF.

The V gene is TRBV6-2 or TRBV6-3, the J gene TRBJ2-7, with D unclear. CDR1 MNHEY and CDR2 SVGEGT come from the germline V gene. The V end was cut by 5 bases, the J end by 4 bases, with 21 bases between. The CDR3 covers 16 residues. CDR3 sequence reads: CASSPGRNSEIYEQYF. The CDR3 bases are TGTGCCAGCAGTCCCGGACGTAACTCGGAAATATACGAGCAGTACTTC.

This clonotype was seen more than once but under ten times. J is TRBJ2-7 and V is TRBV28; a possible D gene is TRBD2 (6 bases). This CDR3 spans 14 amino acids. Trimming removed 5 bases at V and 5 bases at J, with 16 bases between. CDR1 is MDHEN, CDR2 SYDVKM, per germline. For the CDR3, the DNA is TGTGCCAGCAGTACCTCGGGACTGCGTCACGAGCAGTACTTC. Its translation: CASSTSGLRHEQYF.

The CDR3 loop is CASSLKGGRADNEQFF. CDR3 sequence (DNA): TGTGCCAGCAGCTTAAAGGGCGGGAGGGCAGACAATGAGCAGTTCTTC. V usage is TRBV7-3 and J usage is TRBJ2-1, with TRBD2 identical over 9 bases. The ends lost 1 base at V and 5 bases at J; junction bases unmatched: 6. Per germline, CDR1 SGHTA and CDR2 FQGTGA. This CDR3 is built from 16 residues.

V gene TRBV24-1 combines with J gene TRBJ2-3; D ambiguous. CDR1 and CDR2 from the germline V gene are KGHDR and SFDVKD. CDR3 length: 16 residues. The ends were cut back, 4 bases at V and 1 base at J, with 14 bases in the middle. Written as DNA, the CDR3 is TGTGCCACCAGTGACTCAGTGTATGATCGCACAGATACGCAGTATTTT. Residues: CATSDSVYDRTDTQYF.